This TCR beta chain was sequenced for a study of regulatory T cells in long-lasting Graves disease. iRepertoire HTBI primers and Arm-PCR of CDR3 regions built TCR beta libraries. TCRdb recomputed calls from the multiplex PCR reads with MiXCR, one row per CDR3 protein. This sample has 350,000 to 500,000 distinct CDR3 sequences, with about 15% found just once. Specified time point: newly diagnosed GD, antithyroid drugs for less than 3 months. After RNA was extracted from PBMCs, the TCR library was made from it. The ends were cut back, 3 bases at V and 5 bases at J, with 13 bases in the middle. CDR3 length: 13 amino acids. Germline CDR1 is DFQATT and CDR2 is SNEGSKA (reference sequence). The sample was also linked to a second study, of T cells in Graves' hyperthyroidism and ophthalmopathy.

Sequences were derived from peripheral blood mononuclear cells (PBMCs), sampled at new diagnosis, from a patient treated with antithyroid drugs. This clonotype was sampled from a woman aged 45-65 years with Graves disease. This rearrangement joins TRBV20-1 to TRBJ1-2; D possibly corresponds to TRBD1 (6 bases). The CDR3 nucleotides read TGCAGTGCTAGTCCCGGGGGCGGATATGGCTACACCTTC. It is translated as CSASPGGGYGYTF.